This section outlines one TCR beta chain sequence together with its context. These data belong to a study of blood T cell repertoires in COVID-19. Looking at the study overall: Spain, Italy and the United States supplied samples that represented acute and convalescent COVID-19. Sample material is recorded as cDNA or gDNA derived from T cells, B-cell-depleted T cells, or PBMCs.

The CDR3 loop spans 15 amino acids. CDR1 is ENHRY and CDR2 is SYGVKD in the germline V gene. V was trimmed by 3 bases and J by 0 bases, leaving 6 bases between them. Original processing notes: Estimation of nucleated cell counts relied on the amplification of reference gene primers. Sequencing used immunoSEQ multiplex PCR; TCRdb keeps in-frame clones, though not all of them. D and trimming were read from the DNA, whereas the V and J calls and clone size are those reported in that table. The repertoire holds around 300,000 clones, with 83% as singletons. The TCR was taken from a man aged 25-40 years with active or convalescent COVID-19. The J gene is TRBJ1-6, the V gene TRBV10-3, with D unresolved. Material: peripheral blood. The CDR3 loop is CAISDGPSYNSPLHF. CDR3 sequence (DNA): TGTGCCATCAGTGATGGGCCCTCCTATAATTCACCCCTCCACTTT.